The T cell receptor beta chain described here comes from a study of cytomegalovirus exposure and HLA in healthy donors. V was clipped by 7 bases and J by 6 bases, with 16 bases between them. This CDR3 region has 14 residues. CDR1 and CDR2 (germline): SGHNT, YENEEA. About this clone: Its antigen remains unknown.

General observations from the study: The study listed some 160 cytomegalovirus-associated TCR beta chains.

This PCR relied on a set of 60 Vbeta primers and 13 Jbeta primers. Sequencing was performed with immunoSEQ multiplex PCR; in TCRdb, only in-frame clones are kept and a portion is missing. Among 150,000 to 200,000 clones listed, less than 90% were seen once. The chain has TRBV11-3 and TRBJ1-5; maybe TRBD1 (5 bases). Sequenced: PBMCs. The clonotype originates from a boy younger than 18 in good health and CMV-seronegative. The CDR3 bases are TGTGCCAGCAACTTCCGGGGGATGGGTCAGCCCCAGCATTTT. Residues: CASNFRGMGQPQHF.